A selection of T cell receptor beta chains follows, all from one sample in a study of glioma-infiltrating T cells after dendritic cell vaccination. The protocol was immunoSEQ multiplex PCR, while the TCRdb copy is restricted to in-frame clones and leaves out a portion. The data contain fewer than 60,000 clones, around nine tenths of them singletons. This specimen consisted of blood, obtained after dendritic cell vaccination. These TCRs come from a human donor with glioblastoma. Both conserved end residues are part of each CDR3. D genes are given only for firm matches. Clone size is shown for a subset of rows, as once, few, many or a class of expanded clone.

.	TRBJ1-4	TRBV5-4	14	few	CASSRGLPNEKLFF	TGTGCCAGCAGCCGGGGACTCCCTAATGAAAAACTGTTTTTT
.	TRBJ2-1	TRBV28	15	.	CASNGADSSYNEQFF	TGTGCCAGCAATGGAGCGGACAGCTCCTACAATGAGCAGTTCTTC
TRBD1	TRBJ2-7	TRBV7-8	14	few	CATDRGGSSYEQYF	TGTGCCACCGACAGGGGGGGAAGCTCCTACGAGCAGTACTTC
.	TRBJ2-1	TRBV9	12	.	CASSPRFDEQFF	TGTGCCAGCAGCCCCCGGTTCGATGAGCAGTTCTTC
.	TRBJ2-1	TRBV15	13	.	CATSRDQGREQFF	TGTGCCACCAGCAGAGACCAGGGTCGTGAGCAGTTCTTC
.	TRBJ1-2	TRBV7-9	14	.	CASSLVRDTYGYTF	TGTGCCAGCAGCTTAGTAAGGGACACCTATGGCTACACCTTC
TRBD1	TRBJ1-5	TRBV28	14	.	CASTSDRLNHPQHF	TGTGCCAGCACCTCGGACAGGCTGAATCATCCCCAGCATTTT
TRBD2	TRBJ2-1	TRBV7-3	15	.	CASSLTPSGRAEQFF	TGTGCCAGCAGCTTAACGCCTAGCGGGAGGGCCGAGCAGTTCTTC
.	TRBJ1-2	TRBV5-6	13	.	CASSPGGLYGYTF	TGTGCCAGCAGCCCCGGGGGGCTATATGGCTACACCTTC
TRBD2	TRBJ2-7	TRBV5-6	16	.	CASSSQSTSEIYEQYF	TGTGCCAGCAGCTCGCAGTCGACTAGCGAAATCTACGAGCAGTACTTC
.	TRBJ1-4	TRBV6-1	15	.	CASSEQQGTNEKLFF	TGTGCCAGCAGTGAGCAGCAGGGAACTAATGAAAAACTGTTTTTT
.	TRBJ2-2	TRBV5-1	15	.	CASSRREPNTGELFF	TGCGCCAGCAGCCGGCGGGAACCGAACACCGGGGAGCTGTTTTTT
.	TRBJ1-1	TRBV7-2	13	.	CASRNRQLAEAFF	TGTGCCAGCAGAAACCGACAGCTTGCTGAAGCTTTCTTT
.	TRBJ2-7	TRBV2	15	.	CASSDGFRRGYEQYF	TGTGCCAGCAGTGACGGGTTCCGGCGGGGCTACGAGCAGTACTTC
TRBD1	TRBJ2-5	TRBV19	15	.	CASSLTGTGSKTQYF	TGTGCCAGTAGTCTGACCGGGACAGGGAGTAAGACCCAGTACTTC
.	TRBJ2-7	TRBV19	15	.	CASKDTPGGNYEQYF	TGTGCCAGTAAGGACACCCCCGGGGGAAACTACGAGCAGTACTTC
TRBD2	TRBJ2-3	TRBV5-1	14	few	CASRSGRTTDTQYF	TGCGCCAGCCGTAGCGGGAGGACCACAGATACGCAGTATTTT
.	TRBJ2-7	TRBV7-9	14	.	CASSLGAGLYEQYF	TGTGCCAGCAGCTTAGGTGCGGGACTCTACGAGCAGTACTTC
TRBD1	TRBJ2-1	TRBV5-6	14	.	CASRYGTAIVEQFF	TGTGCCAGCAGATACGGGACAGCTATCGTAGAGCAGTTCTTC
TRBD1	TRBJ1-1	TRBV28	15	.	CASRSGTGTGAEAFF	TGTGCCAGCAGGTCCGGGACAGGGACGGGCGCTGAAGCTTTCTTT
.	TRBJ1-6	TRBV2	15	.	CASSESVARNSPLHF	TGTGCCAGCAGTGAAAGCGTAGCGCGAAATTCACCCCTCCACTTT
.	TRBJ1-2	TRBV6-5	14	.	CASRLTGAFYGYTF	TGTGCCAGCAGGTTGACAGGCGCCTTCTATGGCTACACCTTC
.	TRBJ1-2	TRBV30	17	.	CAWSVDRSMTVLYGYTF	TGTGCCTGGAGCGTGGACCGCTCGATGACAGTCCTCTATGGCTACACCTTC
TRBD1	TRBJ1-4	TRBV29-1	14	.	CSAWGTAMGEKLFF	TGCAGCGCCTGGGGGACAGCAATGGGTGAAAAACTGTTTTTT
.	TRBJ2-7	TRBV2	15	.	CASAQQDHYTYEQYF	TGTGCCAGCGCTCAACAGGACCATTATACCTACGAGCAGTACTTC